These T cell receptor beta chains were read from a single sample in a study of blood T cell repertoires in COVID-19. Produced via immunoSEQ multiplex PCR; TCRdb's table is partial and in-frame only. The table lists 110,000 to 150,000 clones, approximately 86% of them singletons. The specimen was peripheral blood. The source is a woman in her sixties with acute or convalescent COVID-19. CDR3s include the opening cysteine and the closing phenylalanine or tryptophan. Fields, in order: V gene, clone size, D gene, J gene, CDR3 DNA, CDR3 protein. A D gene is named only where the DNA matches it firmly. Size values are once, few and many counts, or a class for expanded clones, and some rows have none.

TRBV19	-	-	TRBJ1-5	TGTGCCAGTAGTATGACCGGGGATCAGCCCCAGCATTTT	CASSMTGDQPQHF
TRBV5-4	few	-	TRBJ2-2	TGTGCCAGCAGCCTACGAGAGAACACCGGGGAGCTGTTTTTT	CASSLRENTGELFF
TRBV20-1	-	TRBD2	TRBJ2-3	TGCAGTGCTAGTCCTAGCGGGGCTAGCACAGATACGCAGTATTTT	CSASPSGASTDTQYF
TRBV27	-	-	TRBJ2-2	TGTGCCAGCAGCTTAAGGGGCACCGGGGAGCTGTTTTTT	CASSLRGTGELFF
TRBV28	-	TRBD1	TRBJ2-7	TGTGCCAGCACCGCCCTCAGGGGGCGTCAAAATACCCGACGCTACGAGCAGTACTTC	CASTALRGRQNTRRYEQYF
TRBV15	-	-	TRBJ2-7	TGTGCCACCAGCAGAAAGCGTTGGGCCTACGAGCAGTACTTC	CATSRKRWAYEQYF
TRBV12-5	few	TRBD1	TRBJ1-6	TGTGCTAGTGGTTCATACAGGGGTAACTATAATTCACCCCTCCACTTT	CASGSYRGNYNSPLHF
TRBV28	-	-	TRBJ2-1	TGTGCCAGCAGTTTATCGGGACTCATGTACAATGAGCAGTTCTTC	CASSLSGLMYNEQFF
TRBV5-1	-	-	TRBJ1-2	TGCGCCAGCAGCTTCACCGGGGGGGGTAGCTATGGCTACACCTTC	CASSFTGGGSYGYTF
TRBV12-3/TRBV12-4	-	TRBD1	TRBJ2-2	TGTGCCAGCAGAACTACAGGGGGCCGGGAGCTGTTTTTT	CASRTTGGRELFF
TRBV4-2	-	-	TRBJ2-1	TGTGCCAGCAGCCAAGGGATGGGTGGGGCCAGCTCCTACAATGAGCAGTTCTTC	CASSQGMGGASSYNEQFF
TRBV29-1	-	-	TRBJ2-3	TGCAGCGTTGGATCGGACTTATCCACAGATACGCAGTATTTT	CSVGSDLSTDTQYF
TRBV2	-	TRBD1	TRBJ2-3	TGTGCCAGCAGTCCACCGGGACAGGGGGCTGAAGATACGCAGTATTTT	CASSPPGQGAEDTQYF
TRBV14	-	TRBD2	TRBJ2-5	TGTGCCAGCAGCCAACCATGGCGGGGGGCTCTTGAGACCCAGTACTTC	CASSQPWRGALETQYF
TRBV5-5	-	-	TRBJ2-2	TGTGCCAGCAGCTTGGAGGCTGGACTAAACACCGGGGAGCTGTTTTTT	CASSLEAGLNTGELFF
TRBV5-4	-	TRBD1	TRBJ1-1	TGTGCCAGCAGCGGACAGGGCGCTGAAGCTTTCTTT	CASSGQGAEAFF
TRBV18	-	-	TRBJ1-1	TGTGCCAGCTCACCAAATAAGGGAGTTCTGAACACTGAAGCTTTCTTT	CASSPNKGVLNTEAFF
TRBV28	-	TRBD2	TRBJ2-1	TGTGCCAGCGGGGGTTTGAGCGGGGACAATGAGCAGTTCTTC	CASGGLSGDNEQFF
TRBV6-2/TRBV6-3	-	TRBD2	TRBJ2-3	TGTGCCAGCAGTCCCGCATTTGCTAGCGGCCACACAGATACGCAGTATTTT	CASSPAFASGHTDTQYF
TRBV6-5	-	-	TRBJ2-1	TGTGCCAGCAACGGCGGGGGCCCAATCAATGAGCAGTTCTTC	CASNGGGPINEQFF
TRBV9	-	TRBD1	TRBJ1-2	TGTGCCAGCAGCGTAGACCCCGGGACAGGGGGCGCCTATGGCTACACCTTC	CASSVDPGTGGAYGYTF
TRBV27	-	TRBD1	TRBJ1-5	TGTGCCAGCAGCGGGACAGTTGATCAGCCCCAGCATTTT	CASSGTVDQPQHF
TRBV20-1	-	-	TRBJ2-7	TGCAGTGCTAGTGGCAGGGTATTATTCTACGAGCAGTACTTC	CSASGRVLFYEQYF
TRBV2	-	-	TRBJ1-6	TGTGCCAGCAGTGTAAACAGACAGAGCTCCTATAATTCACCCCTCCACTTT	CASSVNRQSSYNSPLHF
TRBV30	-	TRBD1	TRBJ2-1	TGTGCCTGGACCCTTTGGGGACAGGGTCAAAATGAGCAGTTCTTC	CAWTLWGQGQNEQFF
TRBV10-3	-	-	TRBJ2-2	TGTGCCATCAGCTACGATCCCGGGGAGCTGTTTTTT	CAISYDPGELFF
TRBV11-3	-	TRBD2	TRBJ2-3	TGTGCCAGCAGCCCGTTCAGCGGGGGGTCAGATACGCAGTATTTT	CASSPFSGGSDTQYF
TRBV24-1	-	TRBD1	TRBJ2-7	TGTGCCACCAGTGGGGACAGGGATGACGAGCAGTACTTC	CATSGDRDDEQYF
TRBV30	-	-	TRBJ2-7	TGTGCCTGGAGTACCTGGGGGGTTTACGAGCAGTACTTC	CAWSTWGVYEQYF
TRBV7-9	-	-	TRBJ2-7	TGTGCCAGCAGCTATGGACAGCCCAGGTCCTACGAGCAGTACTTC	CASSYGQPRSYEQYF
TRBV6-5	-	-	TRBJ2-5	TGTGCCAGCAGTTTAGGAAGGGGGGGGTTCCAAGAGACCCAGTACTTC	CASSLGRGGFQETQYF
TRBV6-5	-	-	TRBJ1-3	TGTGCCAGCAGTTACTCGAGGCTCGCTGGAAACACCATATATTTT	CASSYSRLAGNTIYF
TRBV6-5	-	-	TRBJ1-2	TGTGCCAGCAGTTACTCAGGGCGGGGGAACTATGGCTACACCTTC	CASSYSGRGNYGYTF
TRBV4-1	-	-	TRBJ2-1	TGCGCCAGCAGCCATAATTACAATGAGCAGTTCTTC	CASSHNYNEQFF
TRBV4-1	-	-	TRBJ2-1	TGCGCCAGCAGCCAAGCGGGAAATGAGCAGTTCTTC	CASSQAGNEQFF
TRBV7-9	-	TRBD2	TRBJ2-5	TGTGCCGCGGGGGACCAAGAGACCCAGTACTTC	CAAGDQETQYF
TRBV27	-	-	TRBJ2-1	TGTGCCAGCAGTTTGGGAGGTCTAGGTTTCTACAATGAGCAGTTCTTC	CASSLGGLGFYNEQFF
TRBV18	-	TRBD1	TRBJ1-2	TGTGCCAGCTCACCACCGTCGACAGGGGGCCAAGGGGAATTC	CASSPPSTGGQGEF
TRBV7-9	-	TRBD2	TRBJ2-5	TGTGCCAGCAGCTCAAGACTAGCGGGGGTTGGAGAGACCCAGTACTTC	CASSSRLAGVGETQYF
TRBV7-9	-	TRBD1	TRBJ1-1	TGTGCCAGCAGTAGGGACAGGAACACTGAAGCTTTCTTT	CASSRDRNTEAFF